This T cell receptor beta chain comes out of a study of beta chain features in type 1 diabetes listed by TCRdb under 2018. In the study overall: No differences in mean age, gender distribution, total cell number or subset yield were found between patients and healthy donors. A total of 100 million to 140 million sorted cells were examined across all samples, and the number of cells per subset was strongly correlated with RNA yield. Regulatory and stem cell-like memory subsets were obtained from only 8 patients and roughly 8 healthy donors, while naive and central memory subsets were obtained from all 30 or so donors. The study compared the TCRB repertoires of sorted circulating CD4+ T cell subsets in recently diagnosed type 1 diabetes patients with those in matched healthy donors.

This clone was found a few times. Its antigen is still unknown. Per-nucleotide qualities are absent, and no much larger clonotype sits a single base away. The entire isolated RNA was reverse transcribed using the High Capacity cDNA Reverse Transcription Kit, and thus expressed TCRB transcripts were sequenced. Naive, central memory and regulatory T cell samples underwent deep immunoSEQ sequencing, averaging about 3.3 million total reads per sample. After sorted cells were lysed in RLT buffer, RNA was extracted with DNase-treated RNeasy Micro or Mini kits, with the choice depending on cell number. To prevent cross-contamination, each cell subset was processed individually, whereas patient and healthy donor samples were processed jointly. The immunoSEQ multiplex PCR was used to amplify TCRB sequences from cDNA, generating 87-bp fragments that spanned the CDR3 region. Sequencing of the amplicons was performed on the Illumina HiSeq platform. The authors processed their data as follows. PCR bias was computationally corrected using synthetic template baselines, reads within Hamming distance 2 were collapsed, and singletons that could not be merged were discarded. Reads were aligned to IMGT to assign V, D and J genes, CDR3 length, and insertions or deletions at six rearrangement sites. Within each subset, clonotype counts were normalized to the number of sorted cells before true diversity and Gini coefficients were calculated with the tcR R package. The overlap coefficient, calculated on TCRB nucleotide sequences, was used to quantify repertoire sharing. Out-of-frame TCRB sequences from naive cells were analyzed as a proxy for the pre-selection repertoire. The source is immuneACCESS, and TCRdb retained only in-frame sequences with V and J called. Part of the clones is not carried over; for the studies checked, unresolved V genes explain less than half of this, and the remainder is unexplained. V, J and clone size are those of that table, while D and trimming were read from the DNA. The table for this sample lists some 290,000 clones; around 24% of them were counted only once. Roughly 0.013% of the sample lies in the top ten.

Results and caveats for the whole study, not just this receptor: PCR might favor shorter templates, but patient and control samples were amplified and corrected together, so any skew would affect both groups equally. Because cDNA rather than genomic DNA was sequenced, highly expressing activated cells could have been over-represented, although no difference in activation and CD3 levels was found between groups. At VDJ recombination sites, type 1 diabetes patients had fewer insertions and more deleted nucleotides, which implies abnormalities in thymic rearrangement. Only small numbers of individuals were included in the HLA sub-analyses, which left unresolved whether HLA type had any influence on TCRB rearrangement. Type 1 diabetes patients showed a moderate but significant shortening of TCRB CDR3 length in all four CD4+ subsets. Naive, central memory and regulatory TCRB repertoires appeared more similar among patients than among healthy donors.

A single peripheral blood draw of around 0.11 L on average was collected from each donor into heparinised tubes. A BD FACSAria II was used to sort naive, central memory, regulatory and stem cell-like memory CD4+ T cells with a panel that included CD45RO, CCR7, CD25, CD127, CD95 and CD27. A purity above 95% was achieved for all sorted populations. PBMCs were isolated immediately by Lymphoprep density gradient centrifugation and stained directly without culture. To minimize batch effects, samples were stained and sorted in pairs, one healthy donor with one patient per experiment. V is pared back by 6 bases and J by 8 bases, with 11 bases lying between the germline termini. Counted from cysteine to phenylalanine, this CDR3 has 12 amino acids. Kept here is only the CDR3 DNA, which spans 36 bases and is read in frame from base 1. The germline V gene yields ENHRY for CDR1 and SYGVKD for CDR2.

This chain joins TRBV10-3 to TRBJ2-1; tentative D gene TRBD2, with 5 bases matching. This clonotype originated in a woman aged 25 to 39 with type 1 diabetes. The sequenced sample consisted of naive CD4+ T cells from blood. The cell subset or site label, read with the paper, signifies: true naive CD4+ T cells. The CDR3 reads as follows: CAISDRSDEQFF. The base sequence is TGTGCCATCAGCGACCGTAGCGATGAGCAGTTCTTC.